This T cell receptor (beta chain) was identified during a study of T cell repertoires in cytomegalovirus infection. Overall study: Newly reported HLA-C-restricted and thoroughly characterized HLA-B-restricted CMV epitopes were employed. Carrying CMV and the relevant HLA type showed in public TCR beta signatures.

Worth noting for this clonotype: Its antigen remains unknown.

Whole-study results and caveats: CMV-specific HLA-C-restricted TCR beta clonotypes dominated the ex vivo response.

With V trimmed by 2 bases and J by 8 bases, 7 bases remained unmatched. This CDR3 comprises 13 residues. Germline CDR1 and CDR2: SQVTM and ANQGSEA. TCRdb ran MiXCR on the reads and lists one entry per CDR3 protein. The sample lists fewer than 900,000 distinct CDR3 sequences; roughly 28% were seen once. This clonotype was obtained from a human donor in good health (CMV status not recorded). Some clones in this sample may be carry-over from other donors' samples. Sequencing was performed on cultured CD8+ T cells from PBMCs, taken from culture after CMV antigen stimulation. This chain joins TRBV29-1 and TRBJ1-2; 8 bases match TRBD1. DNA of the CDR3: TGCAGCGTTGAATCAGGACAGGGAGTAGGCTACACCTTC. Translation gives CSVESGQGVGYTF.